This TCR beta chain was retrieved from a study of blood T cell repertoires in COVID-19. This CDR3 is 18 amino acids long. Germline V gene sequence: CDR1 LNHDA, CDR2 SQIVND (reference sequence). V was trimmed by 8 bases and J by 0 bases, leaving 23 bases between them. Authors' processing steps: Counts of nucleated cells, estimated from reference gene primer amplification, were obtained. Sequencing used immunoSEQ multiplex PCR; TCRdb keeps in-frame clones, though not all of them. V and J calls and clone size follow that table, whereas D and trimming were derived from the DNA. Of some 130,000 clones detected, 85% appear once; the ten largest clones hold about 11%.

This TCR came from a man older than 75 with acute or convalescent COVID-19. The gene calls are TRBV19 and TRBJ1-5; D may be TRBD1 (6 bases). Source material: peripheral blood. For the CDR3, the DNA is TGTGCCAGTCAGAGAGATTCAGGGGTTTTTTATAGCAATCAGCCCCAGCATTTT. This translates into CASQRDSGVFYSNQPQHF.